This T cell receptor (beta chain) stems from a study of STAT5B mutations in CD4+ large granular lymphocyte leukemia. Study-wide points: TRBV06-family usage was enriched in top patient clones (8/27) versus controls (2/35). Data were not HLA-matched across samples.

The assay was immunoSEQ multiplex PCR, and TCRdb's table has in-frame clones only and misses some. The sample lists 48,000 or so clones, just over 70% occurring once. Worth noting for this clone: Its antigen remains unidentified.

The V segment lost 7 bases and the J segment 3 bases; nucleotides outside the gene matches: 10. The CDR3 spans 15 residues. The V gene's germline CDR1 is MNHNS and CDR2 SASEGT. This TCR derives from a human donor in good health. The chain combines TRBV6-1 with TRBJ2-7; TRBD2 matches 9 bases. Sequencing used CD4+ T cells from blood buffy coats. CDR3: CASTSAGGLYYEQYF. The CDR3 DNA reads TGTGCCAGCACCTCCGCGGGGGGGTTATACTACGAGCAGTACTTC.